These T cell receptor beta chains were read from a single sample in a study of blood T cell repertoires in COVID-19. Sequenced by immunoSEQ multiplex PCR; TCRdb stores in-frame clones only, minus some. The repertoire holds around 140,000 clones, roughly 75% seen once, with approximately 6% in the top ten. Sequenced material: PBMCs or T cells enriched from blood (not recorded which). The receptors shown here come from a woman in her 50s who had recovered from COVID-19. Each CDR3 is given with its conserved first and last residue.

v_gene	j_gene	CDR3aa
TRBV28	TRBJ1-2	CASSQMAAGGYTF
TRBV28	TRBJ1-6	CASSRPGQGRWGSPLHF
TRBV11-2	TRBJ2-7	CASSTRTGSYEQYF
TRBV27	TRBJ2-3	CASSLRDTLITDTQYF
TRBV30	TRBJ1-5	CAWSLGGTGGHQPQHF
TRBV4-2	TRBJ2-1	CASSQDGTSAYNEQFF
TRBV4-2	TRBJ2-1	CASSQDPPSGGRNEQFF
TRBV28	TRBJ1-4	CASSSGGQGGEKLFF
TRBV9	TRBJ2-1	CASLPGQGRFNEQFF
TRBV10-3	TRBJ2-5	CAIRTSGAGGETQYF
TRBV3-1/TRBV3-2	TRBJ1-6	CASSLFPGTGNSPLHF
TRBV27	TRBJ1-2	CASREGFSYGYTF
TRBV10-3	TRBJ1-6	CAIRDSGTDHSPLHF
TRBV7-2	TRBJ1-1	CASSFSGVTEAFF
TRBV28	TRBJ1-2	CASSAIPGTLSHGYTF